This T cell receptor (beta chain) was recovered during a study of long-term antiretroviral therapy in people with HIV. Study-level findings and limits: Among HIV repertoires, CDR3 length ranges were narrower than those of controls.

As regards this clone: Its target is unknown.

CDR3 size: 16 residues. Deletions cut 1 base from V and 0 bases from J, with 10 bases between. Germline values: CDR1 LNHDA, CDR2 SQIVND (reference sequence). Sequencing used immunoSEQ v3.0 at survey level. Clones were read by immunoSEQ multiplex PCR, and TCRdb kept only the in-frame ones, dropping some. The sample records approximately 14,000 clones, approximately 83% being singletons. This material consisted of unsorted PBMCs, taken just before starting antiretroviral therapy. The source is a man aged 40-49 years with HIV. V is TRBV19 and J is TRBJ1-5; D gene ambiguous. CDR3 protein: CASSIVAEISNQPQHF. In DNA form, the CDR3 reads TGTGCCAGTAGTATAGTCGCGGAGATTAGCAATCAGCCCCAGCATTTT.